Here is one T cell receptor beta chain with its context. The antigen remains undetermined. TCRdb passed the 5' RACE reads through MiXCR, listing each CDR3 protein once. The data show fewer than 650,000 distinct CDR3 sequences, 21% seen once. The data derive from a study of T cells after yellow fever vaccination. Study-wide results and caveats: Contaminants from the bulk population, in the form of abundant clonotypes, could be found in FACS-sorted repertoires. Peak timing came faster in the weaker secondary response, day 5 versus 15.

Sample: PBMCs, taken approximately 22 days after the first yellow fever vaccination. This sequence was found in a man in his late teens or twenties who received the YFV17D yellow fever vaccine.

CDR3 in DNA: TGTGCCAGCACCTCAGGGGGCTCCTATAATTCACCCCTCCACTTT. Protein product: CASTSGGSYNSPLHF. The V gene is TRBV7-2, the J gene TRBJ1-6; TRBD1 matches at 7 bases. The CDR3 runs to 15 residues. The germline V gene has CDR1 SGHTA and CDR2 FQGNSA. J was trimmed by 0 bases and V by 7 bases; bases with no gene match: 3.